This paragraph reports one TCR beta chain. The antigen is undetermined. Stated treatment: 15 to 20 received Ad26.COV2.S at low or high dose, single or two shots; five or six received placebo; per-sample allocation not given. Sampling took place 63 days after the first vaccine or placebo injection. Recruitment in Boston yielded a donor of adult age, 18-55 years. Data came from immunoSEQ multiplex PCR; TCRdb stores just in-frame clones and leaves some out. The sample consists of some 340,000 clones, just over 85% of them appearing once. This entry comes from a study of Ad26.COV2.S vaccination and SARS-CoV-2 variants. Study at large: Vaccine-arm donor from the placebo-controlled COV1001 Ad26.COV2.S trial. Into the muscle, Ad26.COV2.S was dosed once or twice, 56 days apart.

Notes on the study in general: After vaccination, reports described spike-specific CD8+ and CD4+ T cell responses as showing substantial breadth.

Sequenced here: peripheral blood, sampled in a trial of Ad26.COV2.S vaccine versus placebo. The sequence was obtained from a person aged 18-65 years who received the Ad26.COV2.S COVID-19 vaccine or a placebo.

This CDR3 reads CASSLSGVHYEQYF. The CDR3 DNA is TGTGCCAGCAGTCTTAGCGGGGTTCACTACGAGCAGTACTTC. J is TRBJ2-7 and V is TRBV27; 8 bases match TRBD2. Germline CDR1 and CDR2: MNHEY and SMNVEV (reference sequence). J gave up 3 bases and V 5 bases, and 6 bases lay outside the gene matches. The CDR3 runs 14 residues.